Given below is one T cell receptor (beta chain) in context. Its antigen is unknown. This entry comes from a study of post-analysis software for immune sequencing data. The authors incorporated unique molecular identifiers into the TCR beta cDNA libraries. In TCRdb, the PCR reads were re-called with MiXCR into one record per CDR3 protein. Of around 710,000 distinct CDR3 sequences in the sample, roughly 50% were seen once. The germline V gene has CDR1 SEHNR and CDR2 FQNEAQ (reference sequence). The ends were cut back, 5 bases at V and 0 bases at J, with 14 bases in the middle. The CDR3 has 15 residues. Findings of the study overall: TRBV5-6, TRBV5-1 and TRBV20-1 were among four or five TRBV segments more frequent in patients than controls. Controls had significantly higher normalized Chao1 diversity than multiple sclerosis patients.

This TCR was sampled from a girl between 5 and 17 years old with multiple sclerosis. Sequenced: blood. V usage is TRBV7-9 and J usage is TRBJ2-7, with a weak D call TRBD1 (5 bases). CDR3 region: CASSPNDRSSYEQYF. CDR3 nucleotides: TGTGCCAGCAGCCCCAATGACAGAAGCTCCTACGAGCAGTACTTC.